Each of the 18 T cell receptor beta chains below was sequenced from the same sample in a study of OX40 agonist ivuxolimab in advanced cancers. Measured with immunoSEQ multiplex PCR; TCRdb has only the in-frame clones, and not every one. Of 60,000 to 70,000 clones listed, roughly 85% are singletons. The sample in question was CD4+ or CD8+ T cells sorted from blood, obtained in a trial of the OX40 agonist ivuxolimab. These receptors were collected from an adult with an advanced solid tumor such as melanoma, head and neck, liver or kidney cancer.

The CDR3 protein is CASRSRGLAGTYEQYF. The CDR3, as DNA: TGTGCCAGCAGGTCTAGGGGGCTAGCGGGAACCTACGAGCAGTACTTC. This sequence joins TRBV7-2 and TRBJ2-7; 9 bases line up with TRBD2. Losses at the gene ends were 6 bases for V and 2 bases for J; bases not matched to a gene: 11. Per the germline V gene, CDR1 is SGHTA and CDR2 is FQGNSA. The CDR3 is 16 residues long.

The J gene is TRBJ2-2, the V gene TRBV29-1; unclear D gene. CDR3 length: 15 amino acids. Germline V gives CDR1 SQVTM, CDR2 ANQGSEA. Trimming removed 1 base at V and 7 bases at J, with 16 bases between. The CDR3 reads CSVEVDPGWGGELFF. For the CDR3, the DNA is TGCAGCGTTGAAGTTGATCCTGGGTGGGGCGGGGAGCTGTTTTTT.

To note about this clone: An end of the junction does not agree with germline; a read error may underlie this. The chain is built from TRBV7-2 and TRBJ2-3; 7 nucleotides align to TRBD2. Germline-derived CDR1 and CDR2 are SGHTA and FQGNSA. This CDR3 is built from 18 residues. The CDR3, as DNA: TGTGCTAGCATCCTCTCTAGCGGACTCCAAGGCGGGGAAGATACGCAGTATTTT. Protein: CASILSSGLQGGEDTQYF. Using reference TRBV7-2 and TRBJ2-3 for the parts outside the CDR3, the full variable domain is GAGVSQSPSNKVTEKGKDVELRCDPISGHTALYWYRQSLGQGLEFLIYFQGNSAPDKSGLPSDRFSAERTGGSVSTLTIQRTQQEDSAVYLCASILSSGLQGGEDTQYFGPGTRLTVL.

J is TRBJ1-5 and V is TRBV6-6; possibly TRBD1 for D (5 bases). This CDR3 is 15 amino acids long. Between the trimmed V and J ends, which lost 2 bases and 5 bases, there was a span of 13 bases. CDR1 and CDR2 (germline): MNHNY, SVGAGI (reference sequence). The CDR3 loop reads CASSYAIRGDQPQHF. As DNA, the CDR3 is TGTGCCAGCAGTTACGCCATCCGGGGGGATCAGCCCCAGCATTTT.

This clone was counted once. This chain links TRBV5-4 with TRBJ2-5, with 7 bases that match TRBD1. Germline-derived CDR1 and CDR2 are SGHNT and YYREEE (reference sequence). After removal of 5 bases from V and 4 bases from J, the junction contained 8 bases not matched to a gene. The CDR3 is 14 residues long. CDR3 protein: CASSTTGVGETQYF. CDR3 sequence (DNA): TGTGCCAGCAGTACTACAGGGGTGGGAGAGACCCAGTACTTC.

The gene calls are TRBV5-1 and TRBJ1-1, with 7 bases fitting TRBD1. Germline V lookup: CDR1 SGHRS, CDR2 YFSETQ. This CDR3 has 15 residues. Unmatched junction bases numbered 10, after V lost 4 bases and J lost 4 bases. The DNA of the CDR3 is TGCGCCAGCAGCAATCCATCCAGGGGGGGCACTGAAGCTTTCTTT. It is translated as CASSNPSRGGTEAFF.

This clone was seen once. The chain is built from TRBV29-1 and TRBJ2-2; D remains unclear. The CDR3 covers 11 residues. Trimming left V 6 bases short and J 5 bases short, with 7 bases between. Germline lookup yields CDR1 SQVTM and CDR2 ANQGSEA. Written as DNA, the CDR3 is TGCAGCGTGAAAAGTACCGGGGAGCTGTTTTTT. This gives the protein CSVKSTGELFF.

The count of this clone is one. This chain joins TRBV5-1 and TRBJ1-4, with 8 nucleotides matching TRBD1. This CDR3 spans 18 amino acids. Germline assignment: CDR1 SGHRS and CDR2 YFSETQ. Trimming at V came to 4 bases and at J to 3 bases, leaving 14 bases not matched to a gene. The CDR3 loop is CASSPGQGHTTANEKLFF. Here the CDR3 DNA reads TGCGCCAGCAGCCCCGGACAGGGCCACACCACGGCTAATGAAAAACTGTTTTTT.

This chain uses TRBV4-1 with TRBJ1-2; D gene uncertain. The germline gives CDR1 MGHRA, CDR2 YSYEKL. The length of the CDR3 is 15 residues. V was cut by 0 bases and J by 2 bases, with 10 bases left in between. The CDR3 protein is CASSQDMNKNYGYTF. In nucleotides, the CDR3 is TGCGCCAGCAGCCAAGATATGAATAAGAACTATGGCTACACCTTC.

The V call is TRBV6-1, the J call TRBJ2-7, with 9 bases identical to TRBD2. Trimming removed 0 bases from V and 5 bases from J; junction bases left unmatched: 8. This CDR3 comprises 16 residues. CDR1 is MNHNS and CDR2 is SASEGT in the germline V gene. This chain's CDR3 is CASSEAPSGRSHEQYF. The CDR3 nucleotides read TGTGCCAGCAGTGAAGCGCCCAGCGGGAGGTCCCACGAGCAGTACTTC.

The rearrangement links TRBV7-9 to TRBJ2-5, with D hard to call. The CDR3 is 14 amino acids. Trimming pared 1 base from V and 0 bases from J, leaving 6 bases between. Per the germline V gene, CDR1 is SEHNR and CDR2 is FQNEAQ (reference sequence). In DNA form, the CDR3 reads TGTGCCAGCAGCTTAGAGAGGAACCAAGAGACCCAGTACTTC. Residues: CASSLERNQETQYF.

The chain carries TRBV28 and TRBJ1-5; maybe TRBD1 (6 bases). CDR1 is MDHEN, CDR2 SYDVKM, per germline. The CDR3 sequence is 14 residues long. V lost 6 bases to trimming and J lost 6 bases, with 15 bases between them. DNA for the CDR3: TGTGCCAGCAGGCTGGCAGGGGCGACTCAGCCCCAGCATTTT. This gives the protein CASRLAGATQPQHF.

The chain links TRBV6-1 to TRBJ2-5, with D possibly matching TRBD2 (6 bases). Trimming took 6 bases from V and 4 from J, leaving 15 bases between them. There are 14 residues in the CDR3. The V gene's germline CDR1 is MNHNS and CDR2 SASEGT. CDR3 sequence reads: CASRRIAELETQYF. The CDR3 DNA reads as TGTGCCAGCAGGCGAATAGCGGAATTAGAGACCCAGTACTTC.

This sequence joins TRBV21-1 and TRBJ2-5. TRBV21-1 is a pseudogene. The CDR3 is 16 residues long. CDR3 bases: TGTGCCAGCACCCAACGCGACCCTGGATCTCAAGAGACCCAGTACTTC. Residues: CASTQRDPGSQETQYF.

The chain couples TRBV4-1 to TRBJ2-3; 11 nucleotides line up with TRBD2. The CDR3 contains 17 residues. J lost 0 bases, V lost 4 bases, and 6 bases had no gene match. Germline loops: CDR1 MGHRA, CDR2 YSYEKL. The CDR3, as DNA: TGCGCCAGCAGCCTCCAGACTAGCGGGACAAGCACAGATACGCAGTATTTT. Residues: CASSLQTSGTSTDTQYF.

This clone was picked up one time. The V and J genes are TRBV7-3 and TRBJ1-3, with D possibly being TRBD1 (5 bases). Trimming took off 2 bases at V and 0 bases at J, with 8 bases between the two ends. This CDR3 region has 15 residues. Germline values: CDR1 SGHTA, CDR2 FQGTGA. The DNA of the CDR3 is TGTGCCAGCAGCTTATCCGGACACTCTGGAAACACCATATATTTT. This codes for CASSLSGHSGNTIYF.

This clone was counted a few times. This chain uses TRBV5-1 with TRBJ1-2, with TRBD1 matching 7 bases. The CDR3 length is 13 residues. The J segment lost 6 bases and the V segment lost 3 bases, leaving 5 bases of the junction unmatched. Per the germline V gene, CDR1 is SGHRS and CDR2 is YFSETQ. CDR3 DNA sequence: TGCGCCAGCAGCTCAGGACAGGAGGATGGCTACACCTTC. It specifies CASSSGQEDGYTF.

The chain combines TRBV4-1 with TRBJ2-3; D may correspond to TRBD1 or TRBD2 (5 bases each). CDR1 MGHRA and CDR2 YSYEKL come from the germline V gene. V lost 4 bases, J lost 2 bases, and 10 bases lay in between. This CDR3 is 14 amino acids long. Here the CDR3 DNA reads TGCGCCAGCAGCCGGGGCGGGCTCACAGATACGCAGTATTTT. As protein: CASSRGGLTDTQYF.